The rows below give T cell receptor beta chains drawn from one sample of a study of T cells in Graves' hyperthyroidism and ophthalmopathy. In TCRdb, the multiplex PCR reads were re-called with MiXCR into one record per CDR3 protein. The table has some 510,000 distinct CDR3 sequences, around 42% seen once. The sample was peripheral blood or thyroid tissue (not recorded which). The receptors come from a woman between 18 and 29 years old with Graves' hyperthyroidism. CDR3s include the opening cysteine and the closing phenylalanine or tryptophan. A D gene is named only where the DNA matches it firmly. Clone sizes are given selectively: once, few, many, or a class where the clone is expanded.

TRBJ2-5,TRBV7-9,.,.,TGTGCCAGCAGCCCATACTCATCGTACCAAGAGACCCAGTACTTC,CASSPYSSYQETQYF
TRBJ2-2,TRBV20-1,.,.,TGCAGTGCTGAGGACTTGAACACCGGGGAGCTGTTTTTT,CSAEDLNTGELFF
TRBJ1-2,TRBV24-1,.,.,TGTGCCACCAGTGATTTGGCGGTTAACTATGGCTACACCTTC,CATSDLAVNYGYTF
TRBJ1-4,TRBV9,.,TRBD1,TGTGCCAGCAGCGCCAGGACAGGGACGGAAAAACTGTTTTTT,CASSARTGTEKLFF
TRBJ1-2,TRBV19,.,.,TGTGCCAGTAGTATATCTCGCTATGGCCACACCTTC,CASSISRYGHTF
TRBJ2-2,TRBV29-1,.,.,TGCAGCGCCGACACGAACACCGGGGAGCTGTTTTTT,CSADTNTGELFF
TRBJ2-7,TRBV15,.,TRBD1,TGTGCCACCAGCAGAGATCCCGGGACAGGGGGAGTCGTTCGAACCTACGAGCAGTACTTC,CATSRDPGTGGVVRTYEQYF
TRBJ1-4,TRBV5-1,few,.,TGCGCCAGCGCAGAGGAGGGCGGCGAAAAACTGTTTTTT,CASAEEGGEKLFF
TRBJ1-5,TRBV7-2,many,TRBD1,TGTGCCAGCAGCCCCGGACAGGGTGATCAGCCCCAGCATTTT,CASSPGQGDQPQHF
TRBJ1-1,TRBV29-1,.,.,TGCAGCGGCCAAACGGGGGGGGTAGTGACTGAAGCTTTCTTT,CSGQTGGVVTEAFF
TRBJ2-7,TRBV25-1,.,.,TGTGCCAGCAGTGAGTTCCTCGGACGGCTTCGGGACGAGCAGTACTTC,CASSEFLGRLRDEQYF
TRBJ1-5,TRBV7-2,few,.,TGTGCCAGCAGCTTACCAAGCCAGTATAGCAATCAGCCCCAGCATTTT,CASSLPSQYSNQPQHF
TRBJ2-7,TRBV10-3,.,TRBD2,TGTGCCAGCAGTGACCTTAGCGGGAGGAGTGAGCAGTACTTC,CASSDLSGRSEQYF
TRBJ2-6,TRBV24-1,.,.,TGTGCCACCAGCAGGGCCGGGGGCTCTGGGGCCAACGTCCTGACTTTC,CATSRAGGSGANVLTF
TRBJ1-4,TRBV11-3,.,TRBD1,TGTGCCAGCGGCAGACAGGGGGCTGGTGAAAAACTGTTTTTT,CASGRQGAGEKLFF
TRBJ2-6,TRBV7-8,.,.,TGTGCCAGCAGCTGGCGGGCCAACGTCCTGACTTTC,CASSWRANVLTF
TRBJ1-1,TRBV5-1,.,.,TGCGCCAGCAGCTTCCTACAGGGTGGAGCTTTCTTT,CASSFLQGGAFF
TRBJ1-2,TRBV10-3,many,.,TGTGCCATCAGTGTACACCGGGACACATCTAACTATGGCTACACCTTC,CAISVHRDTSNYGYTF
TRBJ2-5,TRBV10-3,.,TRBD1,TGTGCCATCAGTGTGTCAGGGGGAAATCAGTACTTC,CAISVSGGNQYF
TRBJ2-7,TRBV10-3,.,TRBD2,TGTGCCCCTTTAGCGGGAGGGCCCGACGAGCAGTACTTC,CAPLAGGPDEQYF
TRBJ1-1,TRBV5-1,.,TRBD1,TGCGCCAGCAGCTTGGGGCGACAGGGGGGTGAAGCTTTCTTT,CASSLGRQGGEAFF
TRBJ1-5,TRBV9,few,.,TGTGCCAGCAACTTGGGTGGTGGGAATCAGCCCCAGCATTTT,CASNLGGGNQPQHF
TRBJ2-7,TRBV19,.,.,TGTGCCAGTAGTACTAGACAGGCCTACGAGCAGTACTTC,CASSTRQAYEQYF
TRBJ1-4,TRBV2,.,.,TGTGCCAGCAGTGAAATCAGGGAAAAACTGTTTTTT,CASSEIREKLFF
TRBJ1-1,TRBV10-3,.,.,TGTGCCAGCAGCCACGGGAGAACTGAAGCTTTCTTT,CASSHGRTEAFF
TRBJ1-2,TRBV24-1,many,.,TGTGCCACCAGTCGACACCCCGACGACTATGGCTACACCTTC,CATSRHPDDYGYTF
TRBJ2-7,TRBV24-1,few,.,TGTGCCACCAGCCGAGGGATATACGAGCAGTACTTC,CATSRGIYEQYF
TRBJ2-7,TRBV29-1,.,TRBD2,TGCAGCGTTGGGACTAGGGGCTACGAGCAGTACTTC,CSVGTRGYEQYF
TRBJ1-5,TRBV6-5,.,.,TGTGCCAGCAGTTCGGGACTAGCGGGAGATGAGACCCAGCATTTT,CASSSGLAGDETQHF
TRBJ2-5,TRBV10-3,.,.,TGTGCCAGCACCAATCCGGCGGGCCAAGAGACCCAGTACTTC,CASTNPAGQETQYF
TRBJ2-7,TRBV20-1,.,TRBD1,TGCAGTGCAAGCAACCGGGACAGGGAGTCTCGGCGGGAGCAGTACTTC,CSASNRDRESRREQYF
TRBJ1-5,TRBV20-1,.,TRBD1,TGCAGTGCTAGAGAGCGGGGGAGGGACAGGGGCAATCAGCCCCAGCATTTT,CSARERGRDRGNQPQHF
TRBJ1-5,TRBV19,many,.,TGTGCCAGTAGTATGCAGGTGAGGCGGAATCAGCCCCAGCATTTT,CASSMQVRRNQPQHF
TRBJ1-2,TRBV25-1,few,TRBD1,TGTGCCAGCAGTGAAGAGGACAGGGAAGGCTATGGCTACACCTTC,CASSEEDREGYGYTF
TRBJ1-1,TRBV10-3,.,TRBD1,TGTGCCATCGGGGAAGGACAGGGACTGAACACTGAAGCTTTCTTT,CAIGEGQGLNTEAFF
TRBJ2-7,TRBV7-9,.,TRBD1,TGTGCCAGCAGCCCCCGGGACAGGGGGCAGTTACGTTCCTACGAGCAGTACTTC,CASSPRDRGQLRSYEQYF
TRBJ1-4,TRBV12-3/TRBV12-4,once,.,TGTGCCAGCAGTTTCGGGTTCATGGGTTATGAAAAACTGTTTTTT,CASSFGFMGYEKLFF
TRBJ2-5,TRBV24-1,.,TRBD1,TGTGCCAGCAGCTTGTGGGACAGTTGGGGGACCCAGTACTTC,CASSLWDSWGTQYF
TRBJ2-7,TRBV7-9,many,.,TGTGCCAGCAGCTCCCGGGCAGGCACCTACGAGCAGTACTTC,CASSSRAGTYEQYF
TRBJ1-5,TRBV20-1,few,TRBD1,TGCAGTGCTGGTACAGGGGCTGATCAGCCCCAGCATTTT,CSAGTGADQPQHF
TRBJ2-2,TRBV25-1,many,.,TGTGCCAGCAGCGGGCAGGGGGGGCCCACCGGGGAGCTGTTTTTT,CASSGQGGPTGELFF
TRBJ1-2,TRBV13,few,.,TGTGCCAGCACCTTGAGAGGGGATAATGGCTACACCTTC,CASTLRGDNGYTF
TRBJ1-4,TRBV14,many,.,TGTGCCAGCAGCCAAGATCTGGGGGAAAAACTGTTTTTT,CASSQDLGEKLFF
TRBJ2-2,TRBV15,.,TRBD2,TGTGCCACCAGCAGAGAAGTAGGGAGGGCGAACACCGGGGAGCTGTTTTTT,CATSREVGRANTGELFF
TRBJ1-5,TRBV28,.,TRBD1,TGTGCCGGAGGACGACAGGGGCTCCCTCAGCCCCAGCATTTT,CAGGRQGLPQPQHF
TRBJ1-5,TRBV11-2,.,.,TGTGCCAGCAGCTTAGAGACGCAGGGGCAGCCCCAGCATTTT,CASSLETQGQPQHF
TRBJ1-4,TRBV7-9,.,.,TGTGCCAGCAGCTTGGTTAATGAAAAACTGTTTTTT,CASSLVNEKLFF
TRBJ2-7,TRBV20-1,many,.,TGCAGTGCTCCCGGGCGGCGTTCCTACGAGCAGTACTTC,CSAPGRRSYEQYF
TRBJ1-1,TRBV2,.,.,TGTGCCAGCAGTGCGGGGGGGTTCACTGAAGCTTTCTTT,CASSAGGFTEAFF